This TCR beta chain was sequenced for a study of shared T cell receptors in the human thymus. The CDR3 sequence is 17 residues long. V shed 2 bases, J shed 7 bases, and the junction held 11 bases outside the gene matches. The germline V gene encodes CDR1 MDHEN and CDR2 SYDVKM. TCRdb's table, derived via immunoSEQ multiplex PCR, lists solely in-frame clones and lacks some. The data contain some 700,000 clones, roughly 88% of them seen just once; the ten biggest clones take up approximately 0.01%. This same sample was also part of a study on human thymus T cells. This second report adds: Surgeons resected thymus tissue during corrective heart surgery. Related studies found that unrelated individuals share highly overlapping thymic repertoires.

Input material: thymocytes. V and J are TRBV28 and TRBJ1-4; 9 nucleotides line up with TRBD1. The sequence derives from a boy less than two years old with a congenital heart defect. The CDR3 region is CASSLIGQGLSGEKLFF. Here the CDR3 DNA reads TGTGCCAGCAGTTTAATCGGACAGGGGCTCTCAGGTGAAAAACTGTTTTTT.